The rows below give T cell receptor beta chains drawn from one sample of a study of blood T cell repertoires in COVID-19. Generated by immunoSEQ multiplex PCR, the TCRdb table keeps only in-frame clones and is missing some. Seen here are about 410,000 clones, 86% observed once, and the top ten hold under 1.5%. Sequencing was performed on peripheral blood. The receptors here all came from a woman aged 25 to 39 with active or convalescent COVID-19. Each CDR3 is given with its conserved first and last residue. The D gene is left open where the match is weak. Some rows mark clone size as missing; the rest say once, few, many or name a class of expanded clone.

abundance: .
d_gene: TRBD1
j_gene: TRBJ2-3
v_gene: TRBV24-1
CDR3aa: CATSAQGAADTQYF
CDR3nt: TGTGCCACCAGTGCACAGGGGGCCGCAGATACGCAGTATTTT

abundance: .
d_gene: TRBD2
j_gene: TRBJ2-2
v_gene: TRBV29-1
CDR3aa: CSALGLAGGTGELFF
CDR3nt: TGCAGCGCCCTGGGACTAGCGGGAGGCACCGGGGAGCTGTTTTTT

abundance: .
d_gene: TRBD1
j_gene: TRBJ1-2
v_gene: TRBV6-1
CDR3aa: CASSEPIDRGPYGYTF
CDR3nt: TGTGCCAGCAGTGAACCGATAGACAGGGGCCCCTATGGCTACACCTTC

abundance: .
d_gene: TRBD1
j_gene: TRBJ1-1
v_gene: TRBV30
CDR3aa: CAWSKDRGPSVTEAFF
CDR3nt: TGTGCCTGGAGTAAGGACAGGGGGCCCTCGGTCACTGAAGCTTTCTTT

abundance: once
d_gene: TRBD2
j_gene: TRBJ2-5
v_gene: TRBV9
CDR3aa: CASSVGSGKETQYF
CDR3nt: TGTGCCAGCAGCGTGGGTAGCGGGAAAGAGACCCAGTACTTC

abundance: .
d_gene: .
j_gene: TRBJ1-3
v_gene: TRBV9
CDR3aa: CASSPGTLHTIYF
CDR3nt: TGTGCCAGCAGCCCAGGGACACTCCACACCATATATTTT

abundance: few
d_gene: .
j_gene: TRBJ1-1
v_gene: TRBV12-5
CDR3aa: CASGLGISGNTEAFF
CDR3nt: TGTGCTAGTGGTTTGGGAATCTCAGGGAACACTGAAGCTTTCTTT

abundance: .
d_gene: TRBD1
j_gene: TRBJ1-4
v_gene: TRBV27
CDR3aa: CASRRPGQNEKLFF
CDR3nt: TGTGCCAGCAGGCGACCGGGACAGAATGAAAAACTGTTTTTT

abundance: .
d_gene: TRBD1
j_gene: TRBJ2-5
v_gene: TRBV19
CDR3aa: CASSKDRAGETQYF
CDR3nt: TGTGCCAGTAGTAAAGACAGGGCAGGAGAGACCCAGTACTTC

abundance: .
d_gene: .
j_gene: TRBJ1-1
v_gene: TRBV5-1
CDR3aa: CASSLFSGGSTEAFF
CDR3nt: TGCGCCAGCAGCTTGTTCTCGGGGGGGAGCACTGAAGCTTTCTTT

abundance: .
d_gene: TRBD1
j_gene: TRBJ1-5
v_gene: TRBV19
CDR3aa: CASSIVPGGSNQPQHF
CDR3nt: TGTGCCAGTAGTATAGTCCCAGGGGGTAGCAATCAGCCCCAGCATTTT

abundance: few
d_gene: .
j_gene: TRBJ1-1
v_gene: TRBV29-1
CDR3aa: CSATDRNTEAFF
CDR3nt: TGCAGCGCCACCGACAGGAACACTGAAGCTTTCTTT

abundance: .
d_gene: TRBD2
j_gene: TRBJ2-1
v_gene: TRBV29-1
CDR3aa: CSVAPSGSNNEQFF
CDR3nt: TGCAGCGTCGCCCCTAGCGGGAGCAACAATGAGCAGTTCTTC

abundance: few
d_gene: .
j_gene: TRBJ1-5
v_gene: TRBV5-1
CDR3aa: CASSLEAGKDQPQHF
CDR3nt: TGCGCCAGCAGCTTGGAGGCAGGGAAGGATCAGCCCCAGCATTTT

abundance: .
d_gene: .
j_gene: TRBJ2-1
v_gene: TRBV5-4
CDR3aa: CASSGQRQGYNEQFF
CDR3nt: TGTGCCAGCAGCGGACAGCGGCAAGGCTACAATGAGCAGTTCTTC

abundance: once
d_gene: TRBD2
j_gene: TRBJ2-2
v_gene: TRBV7-2
CDR3aa: CASSLIQGLAGYTGELFF
CDR3nt: TGTGCCAGCAGCTTAATACAAGGACTAGCGGGTTACACCGGGGAGCTGTTTTTT

abundance: .
d_gene: .
j_gene: TRBJ2-2
v_gene: TRBV3-1/TRBV3-2
CDR3aa: CASSTRTGELFF
CDR3nt: TGTGCCAGCAGTACTAGGACCGGGGAGCTGTTTTTT

abundance: .
d_gene: .
j_gene: TRBJ1-1
v_gene: TRBV7-2
CDR3aa: CASNRKWRDEAFF
CDR3nt: TGTGCCAGCAATCGAAAATGGAGGGATGAAGCTTTCTTT

abundance: .
d_gene: .
j_gene: TRBJ2-2
v_gene: TRBV6-6
CDR3aa: CASSYPPGELFF
CDR3nt: TGTGCCAGCAGTTACCCTCCCGGGGAGCTGTTTTTT

abundance: many
d_gene: .
j_gene: TRBJ1-6
v_gene: TRBV27
CDR3aa: CASSFRVPVGSPLHF
CDR3nt: TGTGCCAGCAGTTTTCGGGTCCCCGTCGGCTCACCCCTCCACTTT

abundance: .
d_gene: .
j_gene: TRBJ2-7
v_gene: TRBV29-1
CDR3aa: CSVEDGTVTQGEQYF
CDR3nt: TGCAGCGTTGAAGACGGAACAGTCACCCAGGGGGAGCAGTACTTC

abundance: once
d_gene: TRBD1
j_gene: TRBJ2-3
v_gene: TRBV5-1
CDR3aa: CASSLGMGTGVADTQYF
CDR3nt: TGCGCCAGCAGCTTGGGAATGGGGACAGGGGTGGCAGATACGCAGTATTTT

abundance: .
d_gene: TRBD1
j_gene: TRBJ1-1
v_gene: TRBV6-2/TRBV6-3
CDR3aa: CASSDRGHGTEAFF
CDR3nt: TGTGCCAGCAGTGACAGGGGGCATGGCACTGAAGCTTTCTTT

abundance: once
d_gene: TRBD1
j_gene: TRBJ2-3
v_gene: TRBV25-1
CDR3aa: CASSRQGPRADTQYF
CDR3nt: TGTGCCAGCTCAAGACAGGGGCCGAGGGCAGATACGCAGTATTTT

abundance: .
d_gene: .
j_gene: TRBJ2-3
v_gene: TRBV7-9
CDR3aa: CASSLSEGIVVDTQYF
CDR3nt: TGTGCCAGCAGCTTAAGCGAGGGCATAGTGGTGGATACGCAGTATTTT

abundance: .
d_gene: TRBD1
j_gene: TRBJ1-3
v_gene: TRBV5-1
CDR3aa: CASSDQGAQGAGNTIYF
CDR3nt: TGCGCCAGCAGCGACCAGGGGGCCCAGGGGGCTGGAAACACCATATATTTT

abundance: .
d_gene: .
j_gene: TRBJ2-1
v_gene: TRBV7-9
CDR3aa: CASSLAGSSYNEQFF
CDR3nt: TGTGCCAGCAGCTTAGCGGGGAGCTCCTACAATGAGCAGTTCTTC

abundance: few
d_gene: TRBD1
j_gene: TRBJ1-5
v_gene: TRBV2
CDR3aa: CASGTGQGNNQPQHF
CDR3nt: TGTGCCAGCGGAACGGGACAGGGGAACAATCAGCCCCAGCATTTT

abundance: .
d_gene: .
j_gene: TRBJ1-2
v_gene: TRBV2
CDR3aa: CASSERAGGSLGYTF
CDR3nt: TGTGCCAGCAGTGAAAGGGCGGGGGGTTCTCTTGGCTACACCTTC

abundance: .
d_gene: .
j_gene: TRBJ1-5
v_gene: TRBV9
CDR3aa: CASSVGVTGNQPQHF
CDR3nt: TGTGCCAGCAGCGTAGGTGTAACTGGCAATCAGCCCCAGCATTTT

abundance: .
d_gene: TRBD2
j_gene: TRBJ2-2
v_gene: TRBV7-9
CDR3aa: CASSLTAGGPSGELFF
CDR3nt: TGTGCCAGCAGCTTAACGGCGGGAGGGCCGTCCGGGGAGCTGTTTTTT

abundance: .
d_gene: .
j_gene: TRBJ2-2
v_gene: TRBV5-1
CDR3aa: CASSGGSATGELFF
CDR3nt: TGCGCCAGCAGTGGAGGGTCAGCCACCGGGGAGCTGTTTTTT

abundance: .
d_gene: .
j_gene: TRBJ2-1
v_gene: TRBV27
CDR3aa: CASSRSAEEQFF
CDR3nt: TGTGCCAGCAGTCGATCGGCGGAGGAGCAGTTCTTC

abundance: .
d_gene: .
j_gene: TRBJ1-5
v_gene: TRBV2
CDR3aa: CASSEFLGENQPQHF
CDR3nt: TGTGCCAGCAGTGAATTCCTTGGAGAAAATCAGCCCCAGCATTTT

abundance: .
d_gene: .
j_gene: TRBJ2-3
v_gene: TRBV7-6
CDR3aa: CASSLAGGTDTQYF
CDR3nt: TGTGCCAGCAGCTTAGCGGGGGGAACAGATACGCAGTATTTT

abundance: .
d_gene: .
j_gene: TRBJ1-2
v_gene: TRBV12-3/TRBV12-4
CDR3aa: CASSFLTDYGYTF
CDR3nt: TGTGCCAGCAGTTTTTTAACGGACTATGGCTACACCTTC

abundance: .
d_gene: .
j_gene: TRBJ2-7
v_gene: TRBV27
CDR3aa: CASSSLYRVFEQYF
CDR3nt: TGTGCCAGCAGTTCTCTCTACAGGGTTTTCGAGCAGTACTTC

abundance: few
d_gene: TRBD1
j_gene: TRBJ1-2
v_gene: TRBV5-1
CDR3aa: CASSSTGEPSYGYTF
CDR3nt: TGCGCCAGCAGCTCGACAGGGGAGCCGTCCTATGGCTACACCTTC

abundance: .
d_gene: .
j_gene: TRBJ1-2
v_gene: TRBV11-2
CDR3aa: CASSEPFLRVATF
CDR3nt: TGTGCCAGCAGCGAACCTTTTTTGAGGGTAGCCACCTTC

abundance: .
d_gene: .
j_gene: TRBJ2-7
v_gene: TRBV18
CDR3aa: CASSPAGHYYEQYF
CDR3nt: TGTGCCAGCTCACCGGCAGGGCACTACTACGAGCAGTACTTC

abundance: .
d_gene: .
j_gene: TRBJ1-2
v_gene: TRBV10-3
CDR3aa: CAISESGTSYGYTF
CDR3nt: TGTGCCATCAGTGAGTCAGGGACAAGTTATGGCTACACCTTC